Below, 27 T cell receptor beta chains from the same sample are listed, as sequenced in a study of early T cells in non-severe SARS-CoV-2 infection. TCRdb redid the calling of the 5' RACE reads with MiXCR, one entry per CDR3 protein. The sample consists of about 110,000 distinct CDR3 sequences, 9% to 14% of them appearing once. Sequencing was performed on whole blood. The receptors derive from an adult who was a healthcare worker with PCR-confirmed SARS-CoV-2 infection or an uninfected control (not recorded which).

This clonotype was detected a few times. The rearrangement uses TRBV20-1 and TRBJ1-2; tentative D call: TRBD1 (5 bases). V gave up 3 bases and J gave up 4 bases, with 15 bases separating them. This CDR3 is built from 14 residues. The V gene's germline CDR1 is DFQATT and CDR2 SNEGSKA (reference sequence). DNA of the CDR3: TGCAGTGCTAGCCGGGGGTCGGGAGGCTATGGCTACACCTTC. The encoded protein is CSASRGSGGYGYTF.

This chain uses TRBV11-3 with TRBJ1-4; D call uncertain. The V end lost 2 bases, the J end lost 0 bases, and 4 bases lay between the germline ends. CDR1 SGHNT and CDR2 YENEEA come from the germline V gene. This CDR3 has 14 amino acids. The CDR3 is CASSLLSTNEKLFF. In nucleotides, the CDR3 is TGTGCCAGCAGCTTACTATCAACTAATGAAAAACTGTTTTTT.

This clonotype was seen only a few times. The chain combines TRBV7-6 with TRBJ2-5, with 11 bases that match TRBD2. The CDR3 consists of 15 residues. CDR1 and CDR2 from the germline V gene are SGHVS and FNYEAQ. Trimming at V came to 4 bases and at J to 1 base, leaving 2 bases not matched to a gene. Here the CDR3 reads CASSSTSGGQETQYF. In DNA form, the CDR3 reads TGTGCCAGCAGCTCAACTAGCGGGGGCCAAGAGACCCAGTACTTC.

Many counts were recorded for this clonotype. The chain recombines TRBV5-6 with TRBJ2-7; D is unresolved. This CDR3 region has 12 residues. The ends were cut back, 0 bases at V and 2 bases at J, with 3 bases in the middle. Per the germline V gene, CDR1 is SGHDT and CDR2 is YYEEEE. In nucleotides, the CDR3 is TGTGCCAGCAGCTTGGACACCTACGAGCAGTACTTC. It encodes CASSLDTYEQYF.

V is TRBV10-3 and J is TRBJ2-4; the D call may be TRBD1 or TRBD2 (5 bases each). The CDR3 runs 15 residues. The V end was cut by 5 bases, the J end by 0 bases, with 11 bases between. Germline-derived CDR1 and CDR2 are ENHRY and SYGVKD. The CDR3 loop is CAISTSGGAKNIQYF. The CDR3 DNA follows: TGTGCCATCAGTACCTCTGGGGGAGCCAAAAACATTCAGTACTTC.

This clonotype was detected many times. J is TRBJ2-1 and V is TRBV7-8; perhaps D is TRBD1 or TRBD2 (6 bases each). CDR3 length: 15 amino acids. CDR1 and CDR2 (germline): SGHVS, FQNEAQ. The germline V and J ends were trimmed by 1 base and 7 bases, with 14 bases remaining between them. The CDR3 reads CASSLGGGPQNEQFF. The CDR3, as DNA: TGTGCCAGCAGCTTAGGTGGGGGGCCGCAAAATGAGCAGTTCTTC. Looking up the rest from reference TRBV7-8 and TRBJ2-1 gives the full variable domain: GAGVSQSPRYKVAKRGQDVALRCDPISGHVSLFWYQQALGQGPEFLTYFQNEAQLDKSGLPSDRFFAERPEGSVSTLKIQRTQQEDSAVYLCASSLGGGPQNEQFFGPGTRLTVL.

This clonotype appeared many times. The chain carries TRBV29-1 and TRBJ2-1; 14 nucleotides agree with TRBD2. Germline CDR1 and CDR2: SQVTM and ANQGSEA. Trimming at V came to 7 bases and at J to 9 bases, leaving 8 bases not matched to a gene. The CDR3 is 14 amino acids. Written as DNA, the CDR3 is TGCAGCGGAGTCAAGGGACTAGCGGGAGTTGAGCAGTTCTTC. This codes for CSGVKGLAGVEQFF.

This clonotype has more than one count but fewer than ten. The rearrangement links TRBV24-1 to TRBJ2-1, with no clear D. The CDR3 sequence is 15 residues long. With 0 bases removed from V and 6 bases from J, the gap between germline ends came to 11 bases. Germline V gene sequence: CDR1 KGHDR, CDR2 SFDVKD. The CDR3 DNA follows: TGTGCCACCAGTGATTTGGGGTCCCCGTCCAATGAGCAGTTCTTC. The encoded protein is CATSDLGSPSNEQFF.

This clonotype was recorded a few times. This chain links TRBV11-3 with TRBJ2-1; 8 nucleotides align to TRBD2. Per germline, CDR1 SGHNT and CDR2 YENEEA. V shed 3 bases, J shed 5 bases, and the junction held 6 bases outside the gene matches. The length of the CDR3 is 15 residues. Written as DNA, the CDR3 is TGTGCCAGCAGCTTCGGGGGGGCGGGCAACAATGAGCAGTTCTTC. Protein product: CASSFGGAGNNEQFF.

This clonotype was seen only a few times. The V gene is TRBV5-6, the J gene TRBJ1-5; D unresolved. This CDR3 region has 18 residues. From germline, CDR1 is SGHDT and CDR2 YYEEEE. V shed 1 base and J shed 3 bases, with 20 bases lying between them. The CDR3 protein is CASSLRRQPGNVNQPQHF. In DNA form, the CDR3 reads TGTGCCAGCAGCTTGAGGCGGCAGCCGGGGAATGTCAATCAGCCCCAGCATTTT.

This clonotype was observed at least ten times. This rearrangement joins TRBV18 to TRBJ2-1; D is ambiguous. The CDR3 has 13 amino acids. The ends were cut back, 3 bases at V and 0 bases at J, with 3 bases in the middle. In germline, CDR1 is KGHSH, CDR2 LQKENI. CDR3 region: CASSPSSYNEQFF. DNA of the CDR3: TGTGCCAGCTCACCCAGCTCCTACAATGAGCAGTTCTTC.

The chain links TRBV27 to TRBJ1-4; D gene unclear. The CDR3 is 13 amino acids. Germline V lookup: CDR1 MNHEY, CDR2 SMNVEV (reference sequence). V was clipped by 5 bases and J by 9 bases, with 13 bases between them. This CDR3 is CASSGPGEKKLFF. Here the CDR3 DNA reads TGTGCCAGCAGTGGACCGGGAGAGAAAAAACTGTTTTTT.

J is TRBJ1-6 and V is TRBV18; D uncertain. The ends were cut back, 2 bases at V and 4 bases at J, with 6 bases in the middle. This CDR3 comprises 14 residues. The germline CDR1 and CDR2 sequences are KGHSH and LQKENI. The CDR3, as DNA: TGTGCCAGCTCACCATCGGGGTATAATTCACCCCTCCACTTT. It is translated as CASSPSGYNSPLHF.

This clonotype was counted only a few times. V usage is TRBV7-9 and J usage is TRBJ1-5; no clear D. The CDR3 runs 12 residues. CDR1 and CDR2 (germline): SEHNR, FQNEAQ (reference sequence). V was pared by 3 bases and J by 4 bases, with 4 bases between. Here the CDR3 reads CASSFPNQPQHF. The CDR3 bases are TGTGCCAGCAGCTTCCCTAATCAGCCCCAGCATTTT. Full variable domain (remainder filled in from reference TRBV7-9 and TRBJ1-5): DTGVSQNPRHKITKRGQNVTFRCDPISEHNRLYWYRQTLGQGPEFLTYFQNEAQLEKSRLLSDRFSAERPKGSFSTLEIQRTEQGDSAMYLCASSFPNQPQHFGDGTRLSIL.

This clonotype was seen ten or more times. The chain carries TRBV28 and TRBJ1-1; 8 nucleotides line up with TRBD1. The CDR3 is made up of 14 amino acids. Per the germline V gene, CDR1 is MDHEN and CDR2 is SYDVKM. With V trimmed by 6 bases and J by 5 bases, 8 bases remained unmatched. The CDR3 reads CASRKTGVVTEAFF. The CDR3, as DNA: TGTGCCAGCAGAAAGACAGGGGTGGTTACTGAAGCTTTCTTT. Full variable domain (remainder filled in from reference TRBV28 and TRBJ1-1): DVKVTQSSRYLVKRTGEKVFLECVQDMDHENMFWYRQDPGLGLRLIYFSYDVKMKEKGDIPEGYSVSREKKERFSLILESASTNQTSMYLCASRKTGVVTEAFFGQGTRLTVV.

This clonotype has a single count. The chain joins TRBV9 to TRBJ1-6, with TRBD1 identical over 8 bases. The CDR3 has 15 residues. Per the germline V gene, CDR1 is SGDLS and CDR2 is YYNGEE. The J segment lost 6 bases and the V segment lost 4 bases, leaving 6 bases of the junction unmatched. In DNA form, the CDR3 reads TGTGCCAGCAGCCAGGTGGGGACAGGTAATTCACCCCTCCACTTT. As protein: CASSQVGTGNSPLHF.

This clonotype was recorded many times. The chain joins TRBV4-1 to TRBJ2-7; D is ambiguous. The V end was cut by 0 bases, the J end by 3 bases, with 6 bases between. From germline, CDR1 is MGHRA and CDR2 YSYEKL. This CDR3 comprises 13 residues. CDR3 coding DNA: TGCGCCAGCAGCCAAGAACTCAGCTACGAGCAGTACTTC. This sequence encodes CASSQELSYEQYF.

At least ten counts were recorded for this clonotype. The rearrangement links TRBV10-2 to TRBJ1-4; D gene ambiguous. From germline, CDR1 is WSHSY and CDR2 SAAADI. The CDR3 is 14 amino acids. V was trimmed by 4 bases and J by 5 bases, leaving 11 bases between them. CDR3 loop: CASSGPSSNEKLFF. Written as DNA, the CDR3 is TGCGCCAGCAGTGGTCCGTCTTCGAATGAAAAACTGTTTTTT.

This chain's CDR3 is CTGREGEETQYF. CDR3 nucleotide sequence: TGCACAGGGCGGGAAGGTGAAGAGACCCAGTACTTC. This sequence joins TRBV29-1 and TRBJ2-5; D perhaps matches TRBD2 (6 bases). CDR1 SQVTM and CDR2 ANQGSEA come from the germline V gene. CDR3 length equals 12 residues.

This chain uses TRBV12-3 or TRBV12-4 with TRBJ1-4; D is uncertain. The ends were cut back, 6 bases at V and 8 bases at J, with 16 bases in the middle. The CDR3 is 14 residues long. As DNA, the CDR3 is TGTGCCAGCAGCCCAAAGACCGGCAGGGAAAAACTGTTTTTT. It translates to CASSPKTGREKLFF.

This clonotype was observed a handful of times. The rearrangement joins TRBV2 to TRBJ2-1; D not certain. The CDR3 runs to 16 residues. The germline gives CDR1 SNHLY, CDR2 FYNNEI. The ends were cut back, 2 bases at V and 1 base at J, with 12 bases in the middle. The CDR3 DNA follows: TGTGCCAGCAGTGAATCGGGCGGTGCTTCCTACAATGAGCAGTTCTTC. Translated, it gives CASSESGGASYNEQFF.

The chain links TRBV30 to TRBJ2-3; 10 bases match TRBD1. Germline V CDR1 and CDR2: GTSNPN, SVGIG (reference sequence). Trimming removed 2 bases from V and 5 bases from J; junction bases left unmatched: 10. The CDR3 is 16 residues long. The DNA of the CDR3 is TGTGCCTGGAGTCGAGGAGACAGGGGGCGGAAAGATACGCAGTATTTT. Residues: CAWSRGDRGRKDTQYF.

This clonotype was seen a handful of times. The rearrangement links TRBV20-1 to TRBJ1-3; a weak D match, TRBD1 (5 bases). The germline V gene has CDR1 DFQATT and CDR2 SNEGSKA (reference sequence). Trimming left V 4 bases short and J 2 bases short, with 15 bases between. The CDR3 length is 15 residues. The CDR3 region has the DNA TGCAGTGCTACGCGGGGCTTCCCCGCTGGAAACACCATATATTTT. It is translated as CSATRGFPAGNTIYF.

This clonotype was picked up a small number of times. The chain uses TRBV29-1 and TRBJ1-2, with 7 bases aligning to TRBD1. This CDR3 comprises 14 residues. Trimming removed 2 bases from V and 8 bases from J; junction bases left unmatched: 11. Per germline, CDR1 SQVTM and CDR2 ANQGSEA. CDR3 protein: CSVENEGARFGYTF. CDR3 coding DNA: TGCAGCGTTGAAAATGAGGGGGCGCGATTCGGCTACACCTTC.

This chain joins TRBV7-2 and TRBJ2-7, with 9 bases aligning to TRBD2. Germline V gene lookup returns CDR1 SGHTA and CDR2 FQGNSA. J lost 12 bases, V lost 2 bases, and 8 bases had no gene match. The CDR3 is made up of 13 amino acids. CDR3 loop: CASSLQREARWYF. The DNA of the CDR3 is TGTGCCAGCAGCTTACAGCGGGAGGCCCGTTGGTACTTC.

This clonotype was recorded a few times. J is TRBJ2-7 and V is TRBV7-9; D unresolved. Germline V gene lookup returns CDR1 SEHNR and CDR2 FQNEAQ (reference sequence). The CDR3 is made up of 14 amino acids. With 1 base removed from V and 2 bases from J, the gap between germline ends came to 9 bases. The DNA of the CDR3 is TGTGCCAGCAGCTTAGGGGGATCTACCTACGAGCAGTACTTC. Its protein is CASSLGGSTYEQYF.

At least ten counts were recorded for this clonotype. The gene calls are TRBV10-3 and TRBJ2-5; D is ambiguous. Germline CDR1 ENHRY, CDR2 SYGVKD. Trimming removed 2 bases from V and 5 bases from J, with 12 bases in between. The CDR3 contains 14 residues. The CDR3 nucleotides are TGTGCCATCAGTGAGCGGCTGCCTTGGGAGACCCAGTACTTC. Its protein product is CAISERLPWETQYF.